Reported below is one TCR beta chain. Its antigen is still unknown. Qualities for individual bases were not recorded, and no much larger clone is one base off. In the first month after transplant, blood samples were collected up to 4 times, and after that at least monthly when available. Library preparation was by the immunoSEQ multiplex PCR assay. For most patients, genomic DNA was subjected to high-throughput TCR-beta CDR3 sequencing by Adaptive Biotechnologies. The paper's data handling went like this. TCR sequencing data were retrieved from Adaptive's ImmunoSEQ software for roughly 17 patients, whereas a few other patients were processed with MiXCR and VDJtools. CDR3 nucleotide sequences shared by donor and recipient were removed because the origin of these sequences could not be assigned. Alloreactive clones required at least 2-fold expansion over unstimulated cells and minimum CFSE-low frequency of 0.002% (template counts) or 0.001% (read counts). Clones detected in sequenced pre-transplant spleen, lymph node, or MLR CFSE-low populations of the donor or recipient were defined as mappable. Cumulative frequency of alloreactive clones was calculated as a percentage of all sequences weighted by copy number. In TCRdb, the immuneACCESS table is reduced to in-frame sequences with V and J assigned. These tables do not hold every clone; where another copy was compared, an unresolved V gene accounts for under half, and the others remain unexplained. The V and J calls and clone size come from that table; D and trimming were worked out from the DNA. The sample includes some 9,300 clones, with around 91% observed a single time. The leading ten clones occupy 2% to 2.5% of the sample.

The data were obtained in a study of graft-versus-host responses after intestinal transplantation (dated by TCRdb to the early 2020s). Regarding the complete study: Multivisceral, liver-intestinal, or isolated intestinal transplants were received by the recipients. Every recipient was given anti-thymocyte globulin induction, then maintenance tacrolimus and steroids for 3 to 4 years. Graft-versus-host and host-versus-graft alloreactive T cell clones were tracked in the graft, circulation and bone marrow after intestinal transplantation using bulk TCR-beta CDR3 sequencing. To identify alloreactive clones, pre-transplant mixed lymphocyte reaction products were sequenced and compared with unstimulated pre-transplant donor and recipient T cells. The cohort enrolled some 23 intestinal transplant recipients, one of whom was a retransplant, and a few patients without pretransplant specimens were excluded. Donor T cell macrochimerism was defined as a peak of at least 4% donor T cells among recipient peripheral blood mononuclear cells. Rather than being sequenced by the commercial service, samples from a few later patients were sequenced in-house on an Illumina MiSeq and processed with MiXCR. What the work shows at the level of the full study, not this receptor alone: Patients with donor T cell macrochimerism had high GvH to HvG T cell clonal ratios in their allografts. GvH clones were detected in recipient bone marrow, and some appeared earlier in ileal mucosa or blood, consistent with an intestinal mucosal origin. Early after transplant, peak levels of circulating GvH clones were found to be associated with declines in HvG clones. The relatively low number and heterogeneity of intestinal transplant patients limited the conclusions.

Clipping removes 0 bases from V and 5 bases from J, with 5 as the unmatched junction base count. Inclusive of the bounding cysteine and phenylalanine, the CDR3 is 15 residues long. CDR3 DNA is the only sequence kept; it has 45 bases, read in frame from the first base. For CDR1 and CDR2, the germline V gene lists SGDLS and YYNGEE. The source was PBMCs, collected roughly 46 days after intestinal transplant. The rearranged chain carries TRBV9 and TRBJ2-1; 7 bases in the junction line up with TRBD2. The source of this sequence is a human patient who received an intestinal transplant, so some T cells may come from the graft donor. The base sequence is TGTGCCAGCAGCGTAGGTAGCGGGTTAGACAATGAGCAGTTCTTC. This encodes CASSVGSGLDNEQFF. Where the CDR3 stops, the reference TRBV9 and TRBJ2-1 genes take over; the full variable domain is DSGVTQTPKHLITATGQRVTLRCSPRSGDLSVYWYQQSLDQGLQFLIQYYNGEERAKGNILERFSAQQFPDLHSELNLSSLELGDSALYFCASSVGSGLDNEQFFGPGTRLTVL.